This entry lists 6 T cell receptor beta chains sequenced from one sample in a study of blood T cell repertoires in COVID-19. The repertoire was sequenced with immunoSEQ multiplex PCR; TCRdb's copy has only in-frame clones and lacks some. Found here are roughly 140,000 clones, roughly nine tenths of them singletons; the top ten hold more than 14%. The material sequenced was peripheral blood. The origin of the receptors is a woman aged 35 to 49 with acute or convalescent COVID-19.

The chain joins TRBV7-3 to TRBJ2-3, with TRBD2 matching over 7 bases. This CDR3 has 13 amino acids. Germline V gene data show CDR1 as SGHTA and CDR2 as FQGTGA. V trimming: 5 bases; J trimming: 3 bases; junction bases outside the gene matches: 2. CDR3 region: CASSPAGTDTQYF. The CDR3 nucleotides are TGTGCCAGCAGCCCAGCGGGAACAGATACGCAGTATTTT.

The chain couples TRBV29-1 to TRBJ1-2; D possibly corresponds to TRBD1 (6 bases). This CDR3 is built from 14 residues. V was shortened by 3 bases and J by 4 bases, with 15 bases between the two germline ends. Per germline, CDR1 SQVTM and CDR2 ANQGSEA. Here the CDR3 reads CSVDGPGAGYGYTF. CDR3 DNA sequence: TGCAGCGTTGACGGCCCAGGGGCAGGCTATGGCTACACCTTC.

The genes are TRBV7-9 and TRBJ1-1; no firm D call. Trimming stripped 6 bases from V and 1 base from J, with 15 bases between. Germline V CDR1 and CDR2: SEHNR, FQNEAQ (reference sequence). The CDR3 consists of 15 residues. CDR3: CASRNTEHPNTEAFF. Here the CDR3 DNA reads TGTGCCAGCAGAAATACAGAGCACCCGAACACTGAAGCTTTCTTT.

V and J are TRBV27 and TRBJ1-4; tentative D call: TRBD1 (6 bases). Trimming removed 10 bases from V and 5 bases from J, with 17 bases in between. The CDR3 covers 14 residues. CDR1 MNHEY and CDR2 SMNVEV come from the germline V gene (reference sequence). For the CDR3, the DNA is TGTGCCACCGCCTACGACAGGCGCAATGAAAAACTGTTTTTT. The encoded protein is CATAYDRRNEKLFF.

The J gene is TRBJ2-3, the V gene TRBV5-4, with 8 bases lining up with TRBD2. Germline CDR1 reads SGHNT; CDR2 reads YYREEE (reference sequence). J gave up 4 bases and V 4 bases, and 17 bases lay outside the gene matches. This CDR3 is 18 amino acids long. The chain's CDR3 is CASSPGLAAGGLPDTQYF. In DNA form, the CDR3 reads TGTGCCAGCAGCCCTGGGTTAGCGGCGGGGGGTCTTCCAGATACGCAGTATTTT.

The rearrangement links TRBV6-1 to TRBJ2-7; 7 bases map to TRBD1. J was trimmed by 3 bases and V by 4 bases; bases with no gene match: 12. The V gene's germline CDR1 is MNHNS and CDR2 SASEGT. The CDR3 sequence is 16 residues long. Here the CDR3 DNA reads TGTGCCAGCAGTGTGAACCGACAGGGTTTCGTCTACGAGCAGTACTTC. Protein product: CASSVNRQGFVYEQYF.